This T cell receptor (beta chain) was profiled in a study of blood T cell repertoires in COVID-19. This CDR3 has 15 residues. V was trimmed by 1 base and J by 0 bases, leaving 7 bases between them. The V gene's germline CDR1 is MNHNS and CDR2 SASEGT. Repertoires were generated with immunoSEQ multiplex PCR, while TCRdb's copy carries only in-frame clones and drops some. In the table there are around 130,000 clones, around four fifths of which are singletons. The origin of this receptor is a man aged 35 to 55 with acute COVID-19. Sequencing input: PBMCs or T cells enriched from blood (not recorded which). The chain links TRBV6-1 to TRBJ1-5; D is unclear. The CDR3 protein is CASSEVADSNQPQHF. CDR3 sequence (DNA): TGTGCCAGCAGTGAAGTAGCAGATAGCAATCAGCCCCAGCATTTT.